This is a list of T cell receptor beta chains from one sample in a study of cytomegalovirus exposure and HLA in healthy donors. Repertoires were generated with immunoSEQ multiplex PCR, while TCRdb's copy carries only in-frame clones and drops some. The sample contains 120,000 or so clones, about two thirds of which appear only once. The sample comprised PBMCs. The source of these receptors is a man aged 25 to 45 in good health and CMV-seronegative. CDR3s include the opening cysteine and the closing phenylalanine or tryptophan. D genes are given only for firm matches. A clone size is listed for some rows: how often the clone was seen (once, few, many), or a class if it is expanded.

D gene	V gene	clone size	J gene	CDR3 protein	CDR3 DNA
.	TRBV6-6	few	TRBJ1-4	CASSYWREKLFF	TGTGCCAGCAGTTACTGGAGGGAAAAACTGTTTTTT
.	TRBV10-3	.	TRBJ1-3	CAIDDGGSGNTIYF	TGTGCCATCGACGACGGAGGCTCTGGAAACACCATATATTTT
.	TRBV10-3	.	TRBJ2-1	CAISADSGPYNEQFF	TGTGCCATCAGTGCGGACTCGGGCCCTTACAATGAGCAGTTCTTC
.	TRBV6-1	.	TRBJ2-5	CASRQQGFETQYF	TGTGCCAGCAGACAACAGGGATTCGAGACCCAGTACTTC
.	TRBV28	.	TRBJ1-2	CASSDGGKLYGYTF	TGTGCCAGCAGTGATGGGGGCAAGCTCTATGGCTACACCTTC
.	TRBV6-1	.	TRBJ1-5	CASSEYRYQPQHF	TGTGCCAGCAGTGAATACAGATATCAGCCCCAGCATTTT
TRBD2	TRBV11-2	few	TRBJ2-7	CASSAIRGGGTYEQYF	TGTGCCAGCAGCGCCATTCGCGGGGGGGGTACCTACGAGCAGTACTTC
.	TRBV6-5	.	TRBJ1-1	CASSRLNTEAFF	TGTGCCAGCAGCCGACTGAACACCGAAGCTTTCTTT
.	TRBV5-1	.	TRBJ2-2	CASSVDSGELFF	TGCGCCAGCAGCGTCGACAGCGGGGAGCTGTTTTTT
TRBD1	TRBV6-5	.	TRBJ1-5	CASSEQGAIQPQHF	TGTGCCAGCAGTGAACAGGGGGCAATTCAGCCCCAGCATTTT
.	TRBV5-1	.	TRBJ2-7	CASSLTLSKGQHEQYF	TGCGCCAGCAGCTTAACCCTGAGCAAGGGGCAACACGAGCAGTACTTC
TRBD2	TRBV2	.	TRBJ2-2	CASPGPGLAGGPGTGELFF	TGTGCCAGCCCCGGGCCGGGACTAGCGGGGGGGCCGGGAACCGGGGAGCTGTTTTTT
.	TRBV5-1	once	TRBJ1-6	CASTPGAGDSPLHF	TGCGCCAGCACGCCGGGGGCGGGAGATTCACCCCTCCACTTT
TRBD1	TRBV5-1	.	TRBJ1-1	CASSVGTALNTEAFF	TGCGCCAGCAGCGTGGGGACAGCCTTGAACACTGAAGCTTTCTTT
TRBD2	TRBV11-2	.	TRBJ2-3	CASSLETSGGLPGSTDTQYF	TGTGCCAGCAGCTTAGAGACTAGCGGGGGGCTACCTGGAAGCACAGATACGCAGTATTTT
TRBD2	TRBV11-2	.	TRBJ2-7	CASSFGRGTRAYEQYF	TGTGCCAGCAGTTTCGGACGGGGGACTAGGGCCTACGAGCAGTACTTC
.	TRBV9	few	TRBJ1-1	CASSLRGNTEAFF	TGTGCCAGCAGCCTTCGCGGGAACACTGAAGCTTTCTTT